This TCR beta chain derives from a study of blood T cell repertoires in COVID-19. Study-level information: PBMCs, B-cell-depleted T cells, or T cells provided the cDNA or gDNA that made up the material.

TCRdb's table, derived via immunoSEQ multiplex PCR, lists solely in-frame clones and lacks some. Altogether about 500,000 clones are present, approximately 90% being singletons, with the ten largest covering 0.65% to 0.9%. In the case of this clone: Its ends do not fully match the called genes, so a read error is possible.

Across about two dozen US areas, participants ranged in age from 18 to 89 years. Germline CDR1 MDHEN, CDR2 SYDVKM. This CDR3 has 11 residues. The material sequenced was PBMCs or T cells enriched from blood (not recorded which). The chain is built from TRBV28 and TRBJ1-1; a weak D match, TRBD1 (5 bases). The receptor was isolated from a woman aged 18-29 years who had recovered from COVID-19. In DNA form, the CDR3 reads TGCCTAACGGGGGGGAACACTGAAGCTTTCTTT. Its translation is CLTGGNTEAFF.